Presented here are 9 T cell receptor beta chains from one specimen sequenced in a study of CD8 T cells in Susac syndrome. Roughly 0.45 to 1 ug RNA was reverse transcribed with random hexamers. TCRdb used MiXCR to reprocess the immunoSEQ multiplex PCR reads, holding one entry per CDR3 protein. The sample has around 70,000 distinct CDR3 sequences; approximately 94% are singletons. The sample taken for sequencing was CD8+ T cells from PBMCs. These TCRs come from a human donor with multiple sclerosis.

CDR3 residues: CASTPNEQFF. The CDR3 DNA follows: TGTGCCAGCACCCCTAATGAGCAGTTCTTC. The chain uses TRBV7-9 and TRBJ2-1; D uncertain. The length of the CDR3 is 10 residues. The V gene's germline CDR1 is SEHNR and CDR2 FQNEAQ (reference sequence). With 7 bases removed from V and 7 bases from J, the gap between germline ends came to 5 bases.

The gene calls are TRBV25-1 and TRBJ2-7; D is perhaps TRBD1 or TRBD2 (5 bases each). Trimming removed 8 bases at V and 4 bases at J, with 15 bases between. Germline V CDR1 and CDR2: MGHDK, SYGVNS. The CDR3 covers 13 residues. CDR3 nucleotides: TGTGCCAGCGAGGGGACGGAAAGTTACGAGCAGTACTTC. Encoded protein: CASEGTESYEQYF.

This clonotype came up once. The rearrangement joins TRBV13 to TRBJ2-7; TRBD1 aligns across 9 bases. V gave up 1 base and J gave up 4 bases; unmatched junction bases: 5. The CDR3 totals 15 residues. The germline CDR1 and CDR2 sequences are PRHDT and FYEKMQ (reference sequence). The CDR3, as DNA: TGTGCCAGCAGCTTAGCCGGGACAGGGAAATACGAGCAGTACTTC. Residues: CASSLAGTGKYEQYF.

The CDR3 DNA reads as TGTGCCAGCAGCGGCAGTCCTACCTACGAGCAGTACTTC. Translating it yields CASSGSPTYEQYF. V usage is TRBV9 and J usage is TRBJ2-7; no clear D gene. CDR1 SGDLS and CDR2 YYNGEE come from the germline V gene. Trimming pared 3 bases from V and 2 bases from J, leaving 9 bases between. The CDR3 has 13 amino acids.

This chain links TRBV4-3 with TRBJ1-6; the D is unclear. Germline V gives CDR1 LGHNA, CDR2 YSLEER. The CDR3 contains 12 residues. Trimming shortened V by 2 bases and J by 10 bases, and 6 bases separated the two germline ends. CDR3 in amino acids: CASSQWNSPLHF. The DNA for the CDR3 is TGCGCCAGCAGCCAATGGAACTCACCCCTCCACTTT.

This chain connects TRBV24-1 to TRBJ2-3; 7 bases are shared with TRBD1. V lost 4 bases, J lost 2 bases, and 8 bases stayed unmatched. CDR1 is KGHDR and CDR2 is SFDVKD in the germline V gene. CDR3 size: 16 residues. This chain's CDR3 is CATSDPLDRATDTQYF. Here the CDR3 DNA reads TGTGCCACCAGTGACCCCCTAGACAGGGCCACAGATACGCAGTATTTT.

The chain recombines TRBV20-1 with TRBJ2-7; D is perhaps TRBD2 (6 bases). V was pared by 3 bases and J by 2 bases, with 17 bases between. Germline CDR1 and CDR2: DFQATT and SNEGSKA (reference sequence). The CDR3 extends over 15 amino acids. The CDR3: CSASPYPGDPYEQYF. The CDR3 DNA is TGCAGTGCTAGTCCGTATCCGGGAGACCCCTACGAGCAGTACTTC.

The J gene is TRBJ2-7, the V gene TRBV30; D uncertain. Trimming pared 3 bases from V and 2 bases from J, leaving 8 bases between. This CDR3 spans 12 amino acids. Germline V gene sequence: CDR1 GTSNPN, CDR2 SVGIG (reference sequence). The CDR3 nucleotides read TGTGCCTGGAGGGCAGCCCCCTACGAGCAGTACTTC. Translating gives CAWRAAPYEQYF.

The genes are TRBV30 and TRBJ1-1; 9 positions match TRBD1. Germline CDR1 is GTSNPN and CDR2 is SVGIG (reference sequence). V dropped 1 base and J dropped 0; count of bases not matched to a gene: 3. The CDR3 loop spans 15 amino acids. The CDR3, as DNA: TGTGCCTGGAGTGGACGGGACAGGGTGAACACTGAAGCTTTCTTT. Amino acid sequence: CAWSGRDRVNTEAFF. The full variable domain, rest sourced from reference TRBV30 and TRBJ1-1, is SQTIHQWPATLVQPVGSPLSLECTVEGTSNPNLYWYRQAAGRGLQLLFYSVGIGQISSEVPQNLSASRPQDRQFILSSKKLLLSDSGFYLCAWSGRDRVNTEAFFGQGTRLTVV.